This T cell receptor (beta chain) stems from a study of graft-versus-host responses after intestinal transplantation. Note on this clone: What it binds is not known.

The CDR3 has 12 amino acids. The V and J ends lost 8 bases and 8 bases respectively, with 12 bases between them. Germline assignment: CDR1 MNHNS and CDR2 SASEGT. Assay used: immunoSEQ multiplex PCR; TCRdb lists only in-frame clones, some missing. The table has approximately 93,000 clones, around 92% seen once. Overall study findings and caveats: Among recipient marrow samples, GvH clones were found; some appeared first in ileum or blood. Patients who carried graft-donor T cell macrochimerism also had high graft-versus-host to host-versus-graft clonal ratios in their allografts. Among circulating GvH clones, peak levels were associated with early post-transplant declines in HvG clones.

The chain couples TRBV6-1 to TRBJ2-2; D ambiguous. The receptor was derived from a human donor who was the organ donor for an intestinal transplant. The input for sequencing was unstimulated CD8+ T cells sorted from spleen or lymph node cells, taken before transplant. The CDR3, as DNA: TGTGCCAGCGCGCCCCCCTCTGGGGAGCTGTTTTTT. It translates to CASAPPSGELFF.